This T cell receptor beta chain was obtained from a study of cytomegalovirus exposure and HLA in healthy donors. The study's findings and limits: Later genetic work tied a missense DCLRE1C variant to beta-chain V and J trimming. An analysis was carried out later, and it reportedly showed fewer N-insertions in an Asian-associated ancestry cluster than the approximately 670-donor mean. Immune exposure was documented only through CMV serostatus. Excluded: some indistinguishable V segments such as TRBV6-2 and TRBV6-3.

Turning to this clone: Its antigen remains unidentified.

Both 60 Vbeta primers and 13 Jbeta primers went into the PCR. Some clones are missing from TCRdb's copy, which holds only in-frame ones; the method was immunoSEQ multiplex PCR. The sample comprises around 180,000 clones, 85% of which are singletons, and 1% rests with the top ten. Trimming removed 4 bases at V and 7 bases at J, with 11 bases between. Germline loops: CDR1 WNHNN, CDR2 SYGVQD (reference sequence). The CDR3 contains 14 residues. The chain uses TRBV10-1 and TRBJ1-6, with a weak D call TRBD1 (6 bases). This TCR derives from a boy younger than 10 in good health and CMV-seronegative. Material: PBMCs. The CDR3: CASSAKGGNSPLHF. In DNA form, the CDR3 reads TGCGCCAGCAGTGCGAAGGGGGGGAATTCACCCCTCCACTTT.